The source of this T cell receptor (beta chain) is a study of spatial heterogeneity in lung cancer. In the study overall: Every unique TCR and UMI combination, on average, appeared more than ten times in raw reads.

Of note for this clonotype: Its target is not known.

Study-level results: The study found ubiquitous expanded tumor TCRs in blood more at resection than follow-up.

Time point described: sample taken at primary tumor resection. Sequencing covered unsorted whole RNA taken from tumor, nontumor lung or frozen PBMC. The donors, 72 patients with untreated early-stage non-small cell lung cancer, provided the samples. The CDR3 consists of 16 residues. In germline, CDR1 is LGHNA, CDR2 YSLEER. Trimming took 4 bases from V and 5 from J, leaving 17 bases between them. TCR cDNA molecules were tagged individually, and each one carried a unique molecular identifier. TCRdb reprocessed the 5' RACE reads via MiXCR and lists one record per CDR3 protein. This table has 40,000 to 50,000 distinct CDR3 sequences, approximately 7.6% appearing once.

This sequence was found in a female donor with early-stage non-small cell lung cancer. The chain joins TRBV4-3 to TRBJ2-2, with D maybe TRBD1 (7 bases). This sample comprised PBMCs, obtained at surgery. CDR3 loop: CASSLQGEVPTGELFF. CDR3 DNA: TGCGCCAGCAGCCTCCAGGGGGAGGTCCCAACCGGGGAGCTGTTTTTT.